This T cell receptor beta chain was captured by sequencing in a study of T cells in Graves' hyperthyroidism and ophthalmopathy. From RNA transcripts, TCR beta CDR3 regions were amplified. When the TCR CDR3 underwent first-round RT-PCR, the HTBI primer set was used. TCRdb reanalysed the multiplex PCR reads using MiXCR and keeps one entry per CDR3 protein. The sample has hundreds of thousands of distinct CDR3 sequences, 15% to 20% seen once; the top ten hold around 4%. CDR1 is KGHSH, CDR2 LQKENI, per germline. This CDR3 is built from 16 residues. Trimming left V 0 bases short and J 5 bases short, with 16 bases between.

Sample: blood. J is TRBJ2-5 and V is TRBV18; TRBD1 is a possible D gene (6 bases). This clonotype was obtained from a woman younger than 45 with Graves' hyperthyroidism. Here the CDR3 reads CASSPPPGHLGETQYF. The CDR3 DNA reads TGTGCCAGCTCACCACCACCGGGACATTTGGGGGAGACCCAGTACTTC.